These 12 T cell receptor beta chains came from one sample sequenced in a study of sequential checkpoint blockade in melanoma. Only in-frame clones appear in the TCRdb table, and some are missing; sequencing was by immunoSEQ multiplex PCR. This repertoire shows approximately 2,400 clones, roughly 21% found once; its top ten account for roughly 17%. This sample's treatment: randomized to nivolumab then ipilimumab (arm A) or the reverse (arm B). The starting material was tumor tissue (inferred from file names), obtained from a patient given nivolumab and ipilimumab in sequence. All receptors come from a human donor with melanoma.

This rearrangement joins TRBV6-8 to TRBJ2-6; tentative D call: TRBD2 (7 bases). CDR1 MNHGY and CDR2 SAAAGT come from the germline V gene. The CDR3 sequence is 18 residues long. Trimming cost V 4 bases and J 1 base, with 17 bases left between them. CDR3: CASSSPGGRQSGANVLTF. In DNA form, the CDR3 reads TGTGCCAGCAGTTCGCCCGGGGGGCGACAGTCTGGGGCCAACGTCCTGACTTTC.

The chain employs TRBV19 and TRBJ2-2; 8 positions agree with TRBD2. V was clipped by 7 bases and J by 5 bases; unmatched bases: 9. The CDR3 sequence is 15 residues long. Germline V CDR1 and CDR2: LNHDA, SQIVND (reference sequence). The CDR3 reads CASKTPAGETGELFF. CDR3 bases: TGTGCCAGTAAGACCCCAGCGGGGGAAACCGGGGAGCTGTTTTTT.

By share, this clone ranks as medium-sized. This sequence joins TRBV11-3 and TRBJ2-1; tentatively, D is TRBD1 (5 bases). This CDR3 has 18 amino acids. The germline CDR1 and CDR2 sequences are SGHNT and YENEEA. Trimming cost V 5 bases and J 0 bases, with 20 bases left between them. This chain's CDR3 is CASSPRVREGRSYNEQFF. In DNA form, the CDR3 reads TGTGCCAGCAGCCCTAGAGTCAGGGAAGGGCGCTCCTACAATGAGCAGTTCTTC.

In its sample, this clone ranks as large. This sequence joins TRBV29-1 and TRBJ2-2, with D tentatively TRBD2 (5 bases). V was cut by 1 base and J by 5 bases, with 8 bases left in between. Germline V gives CDR1 SQVTM, CDR2 ANQGSEA. The CDR3 has 13 amino acids. The CDR3 protein is CSVEGGATGELFF. In DNA, the CDR3 is TGCAGCGTTGAAGGGGGAGCTACCGGGGAGCTGTTTTTT.

This clone was detected ten times or more. V gene TRBV11-3 combines with J gene TRBJ2-3; 7 bases map to TRBD1. This CDR3 region has 16 residues. J gave up 3 bases and V 5 bases, and 11 bases lay outside the gene matches. Germline V CDR1 and CDR2: SGHNT, YENEEA. The CDR3 sequence is CASSALPGQNTDTQYF. The CDR3 DNA follows: TGTGCCAGCAGCGCTCTACCGGGACAGAATACAGATACGCAGTATTTT.

This clone showed up just a few times. The chain employs TRBV6-8 and TRBJ1-1; TRBD1 might be the D (5 bases). Germline assignment: CDR1 MNHGY and CDR2 SAAAGT. Trimming removed 4 bases from V and 4 bases from J, with 13 bases in between. The CDR3 totals 14 residues. CDR3 DNA sequence: TGTGCCAGCAGTTCCCCAAACGGGGCCACTGAAGCTTTCTTT. As protein: CASSSPNGATEAFF.

This clone was counted at least ten times. The rearrangement uses TRBV11-3 and TRBJ2-5; D gene uncertain. The CDR3 sequence is 15 residues long. V lost 5 bases and J lost 5, with 18 bases in between. Germline V lookup: CDR1 SGHNT, CDR2 YENEEA. CDR3 residues: CASSQVAGARETQYF. The CDR3 bases are TGTGCCAGCAGCCAAGTAGCAGGAGCTCGGGAGACCCAGTACTTC.

This clone has only one observation. The rearrangement uses TRBV5-1 and TRBJ2-3; D is unresolved. The germline V and J ends were trimmed by 0 bases and 1 base, with 6 bases remaining between them. The CDR3 contains 14 residues. Germline V lookup: CDR1 SGHRS, CDR2 YFSETQ. The CDR3 loop is CASSLVSGTDTQYF. CDR3 sequence (DNA): TGCGCCAGCAGCTTGGTGAGCGGCACAGATACGCAGTATTTT.

This sequence joins TRBV14 and TRBJ2-2; 10 bases fit TRBD2. The CDR3 length is 18 residues. V shed 2 bases, J shed 10 bases, and the junction held 16 bases outside the gene matches. Looked up from germline, CDR1 is SGHDN and CDR2 is FVKESK. The CDR3: CASSQLLGLAAMAEELFF. In DNA, the CDR3 is TGTGCCAGCAGCCAACTCCTCGGACTAGCGGCGATGGCCGAGGAGCTGTTTTTT.

This rearrangement joins TRBV30 to TRBJ1-6, with D uncertain. Trimming removed 4 bases from V and 8 bases from J, with 15 bases in between. The CDR3 length is 14 residues. Per germline, CDR1 GTSNPN and CDR2 SVGIG (reference sequence). CDR3 nucleotide sequence: TGTGCCTGGAATAGACGACTCTCTGATTCACCCCTCCACTTT. It yields the protein CAWNRRLSDSPLHF.

This clone was recorded a few times. The V and J genes are TRBV6-8 and TRBJ2-7; TRBD2 agrees at 12 bases. Germline V gene lookup returns CDR1 MNHGY and CDR2 SAAAGT. This CDR3 spans 15 amino acids. J was trimmed by 1 base and V by 6 bases; bases with no gene match: 4. CDR3 region: CASRRLAGVSYEQYF. The CDR3 DNA follows: TGTGCCAGCAGACGACTAGCGGGAGTTTCCTACGAGCAGTACTTC.

This clone was counted a few times. The chain links TRBV7-2 to TRBJ1-4, with 8 bases that match TRBD1. V shed 4 bases, J shed 7 bases, and the junction held 2 bases outside the gene matches. This CDR3 has 13 residues. Germline assignment: CDR1 SGHTA and CDR2 FQGNSA. The CDR3 protein is CASSSDRGEKLFF. The CDR3 DNA reads as TGTGCCAGCAGCTCCGACAGGGGTGAAAAACTGTTTTTT.